This TCR beta chain was sequenced for a study of blood T cell repertoires in COVID-19. Study background: The United States, Italy and Spain supplied acute and convalescent COVID-19 samples. T cells, B-cell-depleted T cells, or PBMCs provided the cDNA or gDNA that served as material.

Sequenced by immunoSEQ multiplex PCR; TCRdb stores in-frame clones only, minus some. Here the sample spans 35,000 to 55,000 clones, approximately 91% being singletons. With V trimmed by 3 bases and J by 9 bases, 3 bases remained unmatched. From germline, CDR1 is MNHEY and CDR2 SVGEGT. CDR3 length: 12 residues. Material for sequencing was peripheral blood. The V gene is TRBV6-2 or TRBV6-3, the J gene TRBJ2-3, with 7 bases matching TRBD2. This clonotype was obtained from a human donor in a cohort sampled during active COVID-19. The CDR3 sequence: CASSYGGGTQYF. DNA for the CDR3: TGTGCCAGCAGTTATGGGGGGGGGACGCAGTATTTT.